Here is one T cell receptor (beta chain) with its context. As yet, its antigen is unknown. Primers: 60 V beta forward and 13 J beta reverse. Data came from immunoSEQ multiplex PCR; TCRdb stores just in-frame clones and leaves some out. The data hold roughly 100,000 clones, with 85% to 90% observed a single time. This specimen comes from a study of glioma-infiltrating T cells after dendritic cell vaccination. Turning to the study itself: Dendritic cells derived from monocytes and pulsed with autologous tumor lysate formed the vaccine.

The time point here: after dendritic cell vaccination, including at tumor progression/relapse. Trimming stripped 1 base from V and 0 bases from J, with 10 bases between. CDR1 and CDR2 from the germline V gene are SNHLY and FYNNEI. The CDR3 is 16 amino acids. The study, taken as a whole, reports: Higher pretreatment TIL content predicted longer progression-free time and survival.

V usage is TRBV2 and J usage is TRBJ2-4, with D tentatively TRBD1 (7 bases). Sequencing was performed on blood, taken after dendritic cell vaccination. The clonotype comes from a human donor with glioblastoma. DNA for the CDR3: TGTGCCAGCAGTGAAGGTCAGGGGGGAGCCAAAAACATTCAGTACTTC. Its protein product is CASSEGQGGAKNIQYF.